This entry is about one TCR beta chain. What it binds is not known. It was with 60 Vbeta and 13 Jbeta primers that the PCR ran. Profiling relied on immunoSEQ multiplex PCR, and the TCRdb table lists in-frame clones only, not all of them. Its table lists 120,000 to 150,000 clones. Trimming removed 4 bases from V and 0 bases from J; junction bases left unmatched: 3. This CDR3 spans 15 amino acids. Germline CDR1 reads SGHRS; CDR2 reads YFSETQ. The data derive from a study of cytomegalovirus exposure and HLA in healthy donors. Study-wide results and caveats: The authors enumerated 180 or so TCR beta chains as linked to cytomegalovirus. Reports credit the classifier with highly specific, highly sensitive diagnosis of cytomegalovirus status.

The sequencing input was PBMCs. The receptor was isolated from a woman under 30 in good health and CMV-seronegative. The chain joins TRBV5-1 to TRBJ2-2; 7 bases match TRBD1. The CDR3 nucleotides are TGCGCCAGCAGCGGACAGGACCCGAACACCGGGGAGCTGTTTTTT. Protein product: CASSGQDPNTGELFF.